One T cell receptor (beta chain) is described in this entry. Its antigen is not identified. Next came a second PCR, run for about 6 to 12 cycles, which used a sample-barcoded 5' primer along with a J-beta primer mix. TCRdb independently ran MiXCR on the 5' RACE reads; one entry per CDR3 protein. This sample has over 700,000 distinct CDR3 sequences, with roughly 25% found just once. CDR3 size: 14 residues. V shed 7 bases and J 6 bases; nucleotides not matched to a gene: 12. This sample was included in a study of blood T cells in healthy people across ages. Study findings and constraints: Age brought a roughly linear fall in TCR beta diversity measured per million T cells.

Caucasian, healthy and from Russia, the donors were aged between 6 and 90. These same data were also listed under a study on T cells of mothers and their children. That report notes: Compared with unrelated pairs, related mother-child pairs had slightly higher, non-significant overlap.

Material: blood. The chain combines TRBV12-3 or TRBV12-4 with TRBJ2-7; TRBD2 matches at 7 bases. This receptor was taken from a boy aged 10-17 years in good health. The CDR3 nucleotides read TGTGCCAGCATACCGGGGGGTCCCGGGGGCGAGCAGTACTTC. Translation: CASIPGGPGGEQYF.